This record covers a single T cell receptor beta chain. Its specificity is not known. This specimen belongs to a study of graft-versus-host responses after intestinal transplantation. Study background: Among the recipients, all got anti-thymocyte globulin induction and then tacrolimus and steroids for about 3 years. Overall study findings and caveats: Early declines in HvG clones that occurred post-transplant were associated with peak circulating GvH clone levels. Allograft clonal ratios (graft-versus-host to host-versus-graft) were high in patients who had graft-donor T cell macrochimerism. Marrow from the recipient contained GvH clones, some of which had appeared first in ileum or blood.

There are 13 residues in the CDR3. Germline V gene sequence: CDR1 SGHNT, CDR2 YYREEE (reference sequence). Trimming left V 4 bases short and J 6 bases short, with 13 bases between. Repertoires were generated with immunoSEQ multiplex PCR, while TCRdb's copy carries only in-frame clones and drops some. The sample contains around 100,000 clones, about nine tenths of which appear only once. The sample here was unstimulated CD4+ T cells sorted from spleen or lymph node cells, taken before transplant. The V call is TRBV5-4, the J call TRBJ1-2, with a possible D match to TRBD1 (5 bases). The sequence derives from a human donor who was the organ donor for an intestinal transplant. CDR3 residues: CASSLKGRHGYTF. The DNA for the CDR3 is TGTGCCAGCAGCCTCAAGGGGAGGCATGGCTACACCTTC.